This T cell receptor beta chain stems from a study of T-cell memory formation after mild COVID-19. Using its own MiXCR run on the 5' RACE reads, TCRdb lists one record per CDR3 protein. The table shows about 140,000 distinct CDR3 sequences, with more than 12% occurring only once. V lost 11 bases, J lost 9 bases, and 6 bases stayed unmatched. Germline lookup yields CDR1 SGHTA and CDR2 FQGNSA. CDR3 length: 12 amino acids. Ten or more counts support this clonotype. The chain is built from TRBV7-2 and TRBJ2-1; TRBD1 matches at 11 bases. The TCR comes from an adult woman who had mild COVID-19 (a few samples of this study predate the infection). Cell type and time point are not known. Sequenced material: PBMCs or a T cell subset sorted from them (not recorded which). The CDR3 is CAVRTGGGEQFF. For the CDR3, the DNA is TGTGCCGTTAGGACAGGGGGCGGTGAGCAGTTCTTC.